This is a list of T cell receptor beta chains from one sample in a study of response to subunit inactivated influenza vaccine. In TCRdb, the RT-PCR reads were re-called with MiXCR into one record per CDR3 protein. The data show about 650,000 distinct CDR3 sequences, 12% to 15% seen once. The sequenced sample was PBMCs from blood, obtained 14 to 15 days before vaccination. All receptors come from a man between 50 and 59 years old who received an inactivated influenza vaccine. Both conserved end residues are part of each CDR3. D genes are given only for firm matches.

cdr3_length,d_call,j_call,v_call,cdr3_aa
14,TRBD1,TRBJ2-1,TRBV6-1,CASRRQGERNEQFF
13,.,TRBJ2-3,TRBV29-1,CSVEEEYRSTQYF
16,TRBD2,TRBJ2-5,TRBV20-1,CSALGLGLAGRETQYF
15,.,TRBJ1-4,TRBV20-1,CSATTSGQGIEKLFF
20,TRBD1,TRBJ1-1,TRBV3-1,CASSPNPPHAGGVEHNEAFF
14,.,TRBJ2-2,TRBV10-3,CAISDGGYTGELFF
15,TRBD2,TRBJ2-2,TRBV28,CASSGVAGVSGELFF
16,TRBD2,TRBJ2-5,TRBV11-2,CASSFLASGIQETQYF
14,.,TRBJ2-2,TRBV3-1,CASSQGWTTGELFF
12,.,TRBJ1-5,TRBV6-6,CASSRGYQPQHF
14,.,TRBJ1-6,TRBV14,CASSQDRGGRALHF
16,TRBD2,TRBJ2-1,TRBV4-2,CASSQQGLAGHNEQFF
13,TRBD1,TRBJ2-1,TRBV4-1,CASSPPGQEPGFF
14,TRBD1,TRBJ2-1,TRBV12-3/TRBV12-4,CASSTRTGYNEQFF
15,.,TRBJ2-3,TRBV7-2,CASSSKAGRADTQYF
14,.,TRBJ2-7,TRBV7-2,CASSFYASSYEQYF
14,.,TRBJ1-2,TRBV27,CASSLRSGAHGYTF
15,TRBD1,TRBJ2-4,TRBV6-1,CASSEPTTGGNIQYF
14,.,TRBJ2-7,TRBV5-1,CASSTGGHIYEQYF
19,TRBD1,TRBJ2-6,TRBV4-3,CASSQDPRGQGFGANVLTF
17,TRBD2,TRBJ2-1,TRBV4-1,CASSPEGTSGGINEQFF
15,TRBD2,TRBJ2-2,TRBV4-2,CASSQREGLAGELFF
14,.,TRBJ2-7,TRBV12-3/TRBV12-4,CASSLAGRGHEQYF
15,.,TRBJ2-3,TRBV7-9,CASSFTSVSTDTQYF
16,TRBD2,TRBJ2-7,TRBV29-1,CSVEATGTSGAYEQYF
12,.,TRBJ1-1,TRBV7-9,CASRGRNTEAFF
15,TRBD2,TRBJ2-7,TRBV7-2,CASSLEVLAGTEQYF
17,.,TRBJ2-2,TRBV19,CASSIGLAAANTGELFF
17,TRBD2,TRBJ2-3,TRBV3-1,CASSQGILAGGPDTQYF
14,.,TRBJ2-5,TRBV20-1,CSARVYHVRETQYF
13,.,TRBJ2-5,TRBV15,CATSPQIQETQYF
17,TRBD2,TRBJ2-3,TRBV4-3,CASSQASTSGRQDTQYF
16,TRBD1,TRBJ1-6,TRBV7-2,CASSSGQGNYNSPLHF
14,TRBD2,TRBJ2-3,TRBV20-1,CSSPGLAEGDTQYF
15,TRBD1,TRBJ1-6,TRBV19,CASSRRDSQNSPLHF
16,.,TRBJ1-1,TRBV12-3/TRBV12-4,CASSPGRQIWNTEAFF
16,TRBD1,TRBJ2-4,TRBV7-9,CASSLGTGGAKNIQYF
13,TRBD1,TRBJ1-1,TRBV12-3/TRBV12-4,CASSPGTGGLTFF
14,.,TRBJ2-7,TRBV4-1,CASSRGLDGYEQYF
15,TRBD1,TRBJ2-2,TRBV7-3,CASSSGGANTGELFF
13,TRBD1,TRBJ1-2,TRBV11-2,CASSPSTGGGYTF
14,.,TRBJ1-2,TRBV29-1,CSVGSQGGLYGYTF
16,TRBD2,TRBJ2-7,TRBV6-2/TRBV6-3,CASSYPSGAIAYEQYF
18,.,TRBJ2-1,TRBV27,CASSSGQGRGRPYNEQFF
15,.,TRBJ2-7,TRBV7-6,CASSLAFGLSYEQYF
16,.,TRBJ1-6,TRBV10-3,CAISGNGGGANSPLHF
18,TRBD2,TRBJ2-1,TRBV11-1,CASSPTDITSGSLDEQFF
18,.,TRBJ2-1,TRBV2,CASSGSGTRLPAYNEQFF
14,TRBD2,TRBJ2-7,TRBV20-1,CSAMVSGRAYEQYF
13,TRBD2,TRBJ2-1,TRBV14,CASSQLTSGGWVF
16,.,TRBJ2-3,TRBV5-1,CASSLAWAEVTDTQYF
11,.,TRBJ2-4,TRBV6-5,CASAKGDIQYF
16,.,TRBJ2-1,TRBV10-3,CAISDRFGQGEREQFF
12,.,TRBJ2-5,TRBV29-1,CSVTSRRETQYF
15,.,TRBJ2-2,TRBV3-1,CASSPGQSITGELFF